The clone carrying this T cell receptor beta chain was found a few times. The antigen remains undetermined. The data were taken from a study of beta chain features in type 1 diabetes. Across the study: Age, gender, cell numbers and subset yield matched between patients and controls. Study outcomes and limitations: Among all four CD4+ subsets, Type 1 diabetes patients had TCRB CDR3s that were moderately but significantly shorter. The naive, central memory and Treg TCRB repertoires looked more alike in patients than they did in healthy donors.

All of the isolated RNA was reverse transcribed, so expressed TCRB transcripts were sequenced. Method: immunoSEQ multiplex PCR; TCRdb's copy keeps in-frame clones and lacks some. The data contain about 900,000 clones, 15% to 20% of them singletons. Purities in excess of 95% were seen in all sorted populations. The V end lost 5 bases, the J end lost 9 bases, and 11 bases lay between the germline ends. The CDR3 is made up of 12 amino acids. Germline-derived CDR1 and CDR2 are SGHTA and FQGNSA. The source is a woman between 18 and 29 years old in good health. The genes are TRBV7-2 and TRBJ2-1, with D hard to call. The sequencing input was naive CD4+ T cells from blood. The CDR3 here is CASSANHGEQFF. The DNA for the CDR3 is TGTGCCAGCAGCGCGAACCACGGTGAGCAGTTCTTC.